Each of the 24 T cell receptor beta chains below was sequenced from the same sample in a study of blood T cell repertoires in COVID-19. Libraries were prepared by immunoSEQ multiplex PCR; TCRdb keeps only in-frame clonotypes and omits some of them. The sample includes 180,000 or so clones, about 86% seen only once; the top ten take roughly 7.8%. Sequenced sample: peripheral blood. These TCRs come from a man in his sixties with acute or convalescent COVID-19.

V usage is TRBV14 and J usage is TRBJ2-3; 11 bases fit TRBD2. After removal of 2 bases from V and 4 bases from J, the junction contained 5 bases not matched to a gene. This CDR3 is 16 amino acids long. CDR1 is SGHDN, CDR2 FVKESK, per germline. The CDR3 here is CASSQPSGRRADTQYF. CDR3 DNA: TGTGCCAGCAGCCAACCTAGCGGGAGGCGTGCAGATACGCAGTATTTT.

V and J are TRBV7-3 and TRBJ2-2; 12 bases are shared with TRBD2. Germline V gives CDR1 SGHTA, CDR2 FQGTGA. V shed 4 bases and J 0 bases; nucleotides not matched to a gene: 3. This CDR3 is 17 amino acids long. CDR3 loop: CASSSRTSGTNTGELFF. The CDR3 DNA follows: TGTGCCAGCAGCTCCCGGACTAGCGGGACGAACACCGGGGAGCTGTTTTTT.

V gene TRBV27 combines with J gene TRBJ1-1, with D perhaps matching TRBD1 (6 bases). The CDR3 consists of 15 residues. Germline V gene data show CDR1 as MNHEY and CDR2 as SMNVEV (reference sequence). Trimming stripped 5 bases from V and 1 base from J, with 14 bases between. The CDR3 loop reads CASSLQGWKNTEAFF. The CDR3 DNA reads TGTGCCAGCAGTCTACAGGGATGGAAGAACACTGAAGCTTTCTTT.

This sequence joins TRBV24-1 and TRBJ1-2, with 9 bases fitting TRBD1. CDR3 length: 14 amino acids. The J segment lost 7 bases and the V segment lost 3 bases, leaving 5 bases of the junction unmatched. Germline V lookup: CDR1 KGHDR, CDR2 SFDVKD. CDR3 loop: CATSDRQGVVGYTF. CDR3 sequence (DNA): TGTGCCACCAGTGATCGACAGGGGGTGGTTGGCTACACCTTC.

The chain has TRBV5-4 and TRBJ2-7, with 9 bases matching TRBD1. The V gene's germline CDR1 is SGHNT and CDR2 YYREEE (reference sequence). V shed 4 bases and J 1 base; nucleotides not matched to a gene: 6. This CDR3 contains 15 residues. The CDR3 DNA reads as TGTGCCAGCAGCGTCCCGGGACAGGGATCCTACGAGCAGTACTTC. Amino acid sequence: CASSVPGQGSYEQYF.

This chain uses TRBV27 with TRBJ2-1; the match to TRBD1 covers 7 bases. Germline CDR1 reads MNHEY; CDR2 reads SMNVEV (reference sequence). Losses at the gene ends were 6 bases for V and 5 bases for J; bases not matched to a gene: 7. This CDR3 has 14 amino acids. The CDR3, as DNA: TGTGCCAGCAGCTGGGACAGTAGCGACAATGAGCAGTTCTTC. Translating gives CASSWDSSDNEQFF.

This chain joins TRBV28 and TRBJ1-5; D gene uncertain. The germline V gene has CDR1 MDHEN and CDR2 SYDVKM. V was trimmed by 3 bases and J by 6 bases, leaving 12 bases between them. There are 14 residues in the CDR3. Here the CDR3 reads CASSFLWSGQPQHF. The CDR3 nucleotides read TGTGCCAGCAGTTTCCTATGGTCCGGTCAGCCCCAGCATTTT.

There are many counts of this clone. This chain joins TRBV28 and TRBJ2-7, with 9 bases matching TRBD2. The V segment lost 2 bases and the J segment 9 bases; nucleotides outside the gene matches: 5. Germline CDR1 is MDHEN and CDR2 is SYDVKM. The CDR3 contains 13 residues. CDR3 in DNA: TGTGCCAGCAGTTTAGTAAGGCGGGAGGGGCAGTACTTC. It encodes CASSLVRREGQYF.

The chain carries TRBV19 and TRBJ2-3; D not resolved. With 7 bases removed from V and 0 bases from J, the gap between germline ends came to 8 bases. This CDR3 region has 13 residues. Germline assignment: CDR1 LNHDA and CDR2 SQIVND (reference sequence). The CDR3 bases are TGTGCCAGTAATTCGGTGAGCACAGATACGCAGTATTTT. Amino acid sequence: CASNSVSTDTQYF.

With regard to this clone: Other nucleotide sequences from this sample produce the same CDR3. This chain uses TRBV3-1 (or the pseudogene TRBV3-2) with TRBJ2-2; tentative D call: TRBD2 (5 bases). V lost 4 bases to trimming and J lost 5 bases, with 8 bases between them. Per germline, CDR1 LGHDT and CDR2 YNNKEL (reference sequence). The CDR3 runs 13 residues. As DNA, the CDR3 is TGTGCCAGCAGCCTTAGAGGGACCGGGGAGCTGTTTTTT. Amino acids: CASSLRGTGELFF.

This chain connects TRBV9 to TRBJ2-3; 8 bases fit TRBD1. The CDR3 contains 17 residues. With V trimmed by 5 bases and J by 3 bases, 14 bases remained unmatched. CDR1 is SGDLS, CDR2 YYNGEE, per germline. CDR3: CASRRDPSGGVTDTQYF. Here the CDR3 DNA reads TGTGCCAGCAGGAGGGACCCGTCAGGGGGCGTAACAGATACGCAGTATTTT.

Comment on this clone: The junction departs from germline at one end; a sequencing error may be responsible. The chain links TRBV9 to TRBJ2-5; D gene ambiguous. The CDR3 runs to 13 residues. Germline V gene sequence: CDR1 SGDLS, CDR2 YYNGEE. CDR3 nucleotide sequence: TGTGCCAGCAGCGTATCCCTTGAGCCGCCTCGGGACTTC. The encoded protein is CASSVSLEPPRDF.

This chain joins TRBV30 and TRBJ1-6, with 8 nucleotides matching TRBD1. V was pared by 1 base and J by 9 bases, with 17 bases of the junction left unmatched. From germline, CDR1 is GTSNPN and CDR2 SVGIG (reference sequence). There are 18 residues in the CDR3. CDR3 residues: CAWSGGRQGARRISPLHF. In DNA, the CDR3 is TGTGCCTGGAGTGGAGGCCGCCAGGGGGCGCGAAGGATTTCACCCCTCCACTTT.

The chain joins TRBV2 to TRBJ1-2; D gene uncertain. This CDR3 comprises 15 residues. CDR1 SNHLY and CDR2 FYNNEI come from the germline V gene. Trimming pared 3 bases from V and 2 bases from J, leaving 13 bases between. CDR3 sequence (DNA): TGTGCCAGCAGTGAGGTGGCCGCAGGAAACTATGGCTACACCTTC. This translates into CASSEVAAGNYGYTF.

CDR3 bases: TGTGCCAGCTCACCACCGGTCCCCGAGGGGGTCTCTGGCTACACCTTC. This translates into CASSPPVPEGVSGYTF. The genes are TRBV18 and TRBJ1-2; maybe TRBD1 (6 bases). Germline V lookup: CDR1 KGHSH, CDR2 LQKENI. Trimming shortened V by 0 bases and J by 7 bases, and 18 bases separated the two germline ends. The CDR3 has 16 residues.

The chain carries TRBV30 and TRBJ2-7; possibly TRBD1 for D (6 bases). The V end lost 6 bases, the J end lost 0 bases, and 12 bases lay between the germline ends. Germline V lookup: CDR1 GTSNPN, CDR2 SVGIG (reference sequence). This CDR3 has 13 residues. As DNA, the CDR3 is TGTGCCTGTGACCGGGACATCTCCTACGAGCAGTACTTC. This codes for CACDRDISYEQYF.

The gene calls are TRBV15 and TRBJ1-1; TRBD1 is a possible D gene (6 bases). The CDR3 has 16 residues. The germline gives CDR1 LNHNV, CDR2 YYDKDF (reference sequence). The V end lost 3 bases, the J end lost 0 bases, and 14 bases lay between the germline ends. The CDR3 coding sequence is TGTGCCACCAGCAGTTCCCAGGGGAGTATGAACACTGAAGCTTTCTTT. Translating it yields CATSSSQGSMNTEAFF.

The chain joins TRBV19 to TRBJ2-1, with D possibly matching TRBD2 (5 bases). The CDR3 has 15 residues. The V end was cut by 3 bases, the J end by 6 bases, with 15 bases between. CDR1 LNHDA and CDR2 SQIVND come from the germline V gene (reference sequence). CDR3 protein: CASSITGNLFNEQFF. In DNA, the CDR3 is TGTGCCAGTAGTATTACGGGAAATTTGTTCAATGAGCAGTTCTTC.

The chain links TRBV28 to TRBJ1-4; 7 nucleotides align to TRBD1. This CDR3 is built from 14 residues. CDR1 MDHEN and CDR2 SYDVKM come from the germline V gene. The trim removed 8 bases at V and 8 bases at J, leaving 11 bases unmatched. The CDR3 spells CASLGGRGREKLFF. The CDR3 nucleotides are TGTGCCAGCCTAGGGGGCAGGGGTCGGGAAAAACTGTTTTTT. Full variable domain (remainder filled in from reference TRBV28 and TRBJ1-4): DVKVTQSSRYLVKRTGEKVFLECVQDMDHENMFWYRQDPGLGLRLIYFSYDVKMKEKGDIPEGYSVSREKKERFSLILESASTNQTSMYLCASLGGRGREKLFFGSGTQLSVL.

V and J are TRBV5-4 and TRBJ2-1, with 9 bases that match TRBD2. In germline, CDR1 is SGHNT, CDR2 YYREEE (reference sequence). CDR3 size: 16 residues. The V and J ends lost 1 base and 4 bases, in that order; junction bases with no gene match: 6. CDR3 in DNA: TGTGCCAGCAGCTTGTCGGTTGCGGGAGGGTACAATGAGCAGTTCTTC. Translated, it gives CASSLSVAGGYNEQFF.

This chain uses TRBV4-1 with TRBJ2-1; 11 nucleotides match TRBD2. V dropped 3 bases and J dropped 5; count of bases not matched to a gene: 3. Germline loops: CDR1 MGHRA, CDR2 YSYEKL. The CDR3 is made up of 15 amino acids. The CDR3 loop reads CASSQTGLADNEQFF. The CDR3 bases are TGCGCCAGCAGCCAGACGGGACTAGCGGACAATGAGCAGTTCTTC.

The V gene is TRBV12-3 or TRBV12-4, the J gene TRBJ1-2, with 7 bases that match TRBD1. Trimming at V came to 1 base and at J to 7 bases, leaving 3 bases not matched to a gene. The CDR3 length is 13 residues. DNA for the CDR3: TGTGCCAGCAGTTTAGAGGGGGCGAGTGGCTACACCTTC. Translation: CASSLEGASGYTF.

The chain is built from TRBV29-1 and TRBJ2-3, with D possibly being TRBD1 (5 bases). Germline CDR1 is SQVTM and CDR2 is ANQGSEA. V was cut by 3 bases and J by 4 bases, with 11 bases left in between. The CDR3 runs 13 residues. The CDR3 is CSVDRDAADTQYF. In nucleotides, the CDR3 is TGCAGCGTTGACAGGGATGCGGCAGATACGCAGTATTTT.

In its sample, this clone was seen once. This rearrangement joins TRBV30 to TRBJ1-2; 9 bases line up with TRBD1. The V gene end was trimmed by 1 base and the J gene end by 8 bases; junction bases not matched to a gene: 5. The CDR3 contains 13 residues. The germline V gene encodes CDR1 GTSNPN and CDR2 SVGIG (reference sequence). CDR3: CAWSAGTGLGYTF. The CDR3, as DNA: TGTGCCTGGAGTGCCGGGACAGGGTTAGGCTACACCTTC.